This paragraph reports one T cell receptor beta chain. These data originate in a study of spatial heterogeneity in lung cancer. Study in general: The donors comprised about 69 untreated early-stage non-small cell lung cancer patients. Follow-up PBMC samples were sequenced when available, at a median of approximately two years after resection. Detection consistently yielded more beta chains than alpha chains. For the average unique TCR and UMI combination, more than 9.5 occurrences appeared in raw reads.

Time point here: blood at routine non-recurrence follow-up after resection. Unsorted whole RNA samples from tumor, nontumor lung or frozen PBMC were sequenced. The V gene end was trimmed by 2 bases and the J gene end by 5 bases; junction bases not matched to a gene: 6. The CDR3 consists of 15 residues. TCRdb reanalysed the 5' RACE reads using MiXCR and keeps one entry per CDR3 protein. Among approximately 50,000 distinct CDR3 sequences listed, around 7% were seen once. The starting material was PBMCs, obtained at follow-up. The clonotype originates from a female donor with early-stage non-small cell lung cancer. The chain is built from TRBV12-3 or TRBV12-4 and TRBJ1-1; 9 bases fit TRBD1. For the CDR3, the DNA is TGTGCCAGCAGTTTAACCGGGACAGGGAGTACTGAAGCTTTCTTT. Translated, it gives CASSLTGTGSTEAFF.